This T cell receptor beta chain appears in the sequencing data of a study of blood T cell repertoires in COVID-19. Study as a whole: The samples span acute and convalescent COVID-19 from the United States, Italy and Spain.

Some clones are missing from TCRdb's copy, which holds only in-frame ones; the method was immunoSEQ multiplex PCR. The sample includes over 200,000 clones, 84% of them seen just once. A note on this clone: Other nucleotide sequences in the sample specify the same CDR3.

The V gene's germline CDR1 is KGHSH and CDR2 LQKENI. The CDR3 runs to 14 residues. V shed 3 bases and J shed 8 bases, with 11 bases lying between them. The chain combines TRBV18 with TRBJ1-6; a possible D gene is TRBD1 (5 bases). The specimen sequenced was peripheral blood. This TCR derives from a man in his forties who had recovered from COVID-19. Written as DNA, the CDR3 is TGTGCCAGCTCACCGGGGGGGAAGGATTCACCCCTCCACTTT. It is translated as CASSPGGKDSPLHF.